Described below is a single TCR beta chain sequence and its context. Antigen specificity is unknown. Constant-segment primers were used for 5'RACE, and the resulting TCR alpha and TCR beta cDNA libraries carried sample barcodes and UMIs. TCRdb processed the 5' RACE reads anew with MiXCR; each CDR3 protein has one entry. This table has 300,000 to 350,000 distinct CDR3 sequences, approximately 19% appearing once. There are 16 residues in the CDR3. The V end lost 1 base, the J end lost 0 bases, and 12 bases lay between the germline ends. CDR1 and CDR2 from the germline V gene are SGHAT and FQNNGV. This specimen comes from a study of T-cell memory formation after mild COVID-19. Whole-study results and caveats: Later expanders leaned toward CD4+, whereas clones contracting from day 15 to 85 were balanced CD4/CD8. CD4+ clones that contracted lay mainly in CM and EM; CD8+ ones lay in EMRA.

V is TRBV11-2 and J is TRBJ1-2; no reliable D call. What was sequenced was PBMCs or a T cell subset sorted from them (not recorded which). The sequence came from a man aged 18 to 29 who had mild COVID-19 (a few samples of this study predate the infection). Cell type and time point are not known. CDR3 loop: CASSLVAGPTNYGYTF. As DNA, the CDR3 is TGTGCCAGCAGCTTAGTAGCAGGTCCTACTAACTATGGCTACACCTTC.